This entry features one T cell receptor beta chain sequence. This entry comes from a study of human T cells and chemical hapten exposure. TCRdb itself ran the RACE reads through MiXCR, one entry per CDR3 protein. In the table there are around 120,000 distinct CDR3 sequences, roughly 12% of which are singletons. Documented time point: pre-sensitization, week 0. Noted treatment: therapeutic diphenylcyclopropenone sensitization with weekly scalp DPC. Germline-derived CDR1 and CDR2 are SGHNT and YYREEE (reference sequence). The CDR3 consists of 14 residues. V was shortened by 0 bases and J by 2 bases, with 9 bases between the two germline ends.

This sequence originates from a woman between 18 and 29 years old with alopecia areata. Some clones in this sample may be carry-over from other donors' samples. This chain links TRBV5-4 with TRBJ2-7, with TRBD2 as a possible D gene (6 bases). The specimen was whole blood, collected in connection with sensitization to the hapten diphenylcyclopropenone (DPC). The CDR3 here is CASSLGGAAYEQYF. The CDR3 coding sequence is TGTGCCAGCAGCTTGGGCGGGGCCGCCTACGAGCAGTACTTC.